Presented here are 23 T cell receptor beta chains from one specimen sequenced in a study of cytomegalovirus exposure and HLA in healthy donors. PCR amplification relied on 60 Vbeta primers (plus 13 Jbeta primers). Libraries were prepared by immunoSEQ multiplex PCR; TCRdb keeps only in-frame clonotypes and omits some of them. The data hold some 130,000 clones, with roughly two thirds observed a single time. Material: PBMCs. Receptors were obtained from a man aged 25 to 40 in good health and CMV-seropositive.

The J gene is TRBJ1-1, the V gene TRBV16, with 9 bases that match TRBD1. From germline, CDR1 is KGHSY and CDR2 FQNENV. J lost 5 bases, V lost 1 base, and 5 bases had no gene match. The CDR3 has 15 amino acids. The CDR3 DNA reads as TGTGCCAGCAGCCAATTCAAAGGACAGGGGACTGAAGCTTTCTTT. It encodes CASSQFKGQGTEAFF.

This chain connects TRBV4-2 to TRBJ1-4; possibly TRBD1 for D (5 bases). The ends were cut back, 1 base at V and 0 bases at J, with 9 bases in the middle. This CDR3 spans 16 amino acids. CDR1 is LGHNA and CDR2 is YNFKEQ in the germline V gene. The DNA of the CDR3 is TGTGCCAGCAGCCAAGGGCAGGGCACAACTAATGAAAAACTGTTTTTT. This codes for CASSQGQGTTNEKLFF.

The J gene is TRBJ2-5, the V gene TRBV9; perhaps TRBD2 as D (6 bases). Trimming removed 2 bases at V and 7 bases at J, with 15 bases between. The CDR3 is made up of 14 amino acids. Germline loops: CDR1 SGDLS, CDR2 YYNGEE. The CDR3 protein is CASSVGLGGWTQYF. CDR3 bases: TGTGCCAGCAGCGTGGGTCTGGGGGGTTGGACCCAGTACTTC.

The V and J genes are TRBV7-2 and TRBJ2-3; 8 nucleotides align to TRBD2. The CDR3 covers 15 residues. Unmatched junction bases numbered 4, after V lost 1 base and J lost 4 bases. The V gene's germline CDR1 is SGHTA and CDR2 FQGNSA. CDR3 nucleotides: TGTGCCAGCAGCTTAGGGTTACTAGCGGCAGATACGCAGTATTTT. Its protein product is CASSLGLLAADTQYF.

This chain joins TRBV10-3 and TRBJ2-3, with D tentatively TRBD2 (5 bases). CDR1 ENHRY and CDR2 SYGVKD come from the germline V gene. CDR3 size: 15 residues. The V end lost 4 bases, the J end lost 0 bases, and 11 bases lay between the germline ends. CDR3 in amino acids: CAISGGELSTDTQYF. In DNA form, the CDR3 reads TGTGCCATCAGTGGGGGAGAATTGAGCACAGATACGCAGTATTTT.

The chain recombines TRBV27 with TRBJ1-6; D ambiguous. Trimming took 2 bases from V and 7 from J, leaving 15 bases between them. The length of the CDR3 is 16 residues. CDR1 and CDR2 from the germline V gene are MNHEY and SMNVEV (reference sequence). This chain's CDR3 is CASSLRHPSGNSPLHF. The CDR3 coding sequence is TGTGCCAGCAGTTTAAGACACCCTTCGGGGAATTCACCCCTCCACTTT.

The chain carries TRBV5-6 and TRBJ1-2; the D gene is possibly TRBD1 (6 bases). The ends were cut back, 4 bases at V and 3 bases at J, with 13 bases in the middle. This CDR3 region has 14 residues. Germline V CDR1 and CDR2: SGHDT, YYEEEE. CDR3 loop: CASSHRDMDYGYTF. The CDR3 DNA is TGTGCCAGCAGCCACAGGGATATGGACTATGGCTACACCTTC.

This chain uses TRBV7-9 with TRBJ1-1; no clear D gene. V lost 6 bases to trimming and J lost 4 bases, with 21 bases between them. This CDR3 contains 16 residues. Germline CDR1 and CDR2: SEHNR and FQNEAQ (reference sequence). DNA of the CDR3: TGTGCCAGCAGTAAGCTTGGATCGACGGGAGGCACTGAAGCTTTCTTT. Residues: CASSKLGSTGGTEAFF. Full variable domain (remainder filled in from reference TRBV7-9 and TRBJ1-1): DTGVSQNPRHKITKRGQNVTFRCDPISEHNRLYWYRQTLGQGPEFLTYFQNEAQLEKSRLLSDRFSAERPKGSFSTLEIQRTEQGDSAMYLCASSKLGSTGGTEAFFGQGTRLTVV.

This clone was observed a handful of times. Written as DNA, the CDR3 is TGTGCCAGCAGTTACCAGGCGACGACCCACACTGAAGCTTTCTTT. It yields the protein CASSYQATTHTEAFF. V is TRBV6-5 and J is TRBJ1-1; no reliable D call. The CDR3 is 15 amino acids. V gave up 2 bases and J gave up 3 bases, with 13 bases separating them. Germline CDR1 and CDR2: MNHEY and SVGAGI.

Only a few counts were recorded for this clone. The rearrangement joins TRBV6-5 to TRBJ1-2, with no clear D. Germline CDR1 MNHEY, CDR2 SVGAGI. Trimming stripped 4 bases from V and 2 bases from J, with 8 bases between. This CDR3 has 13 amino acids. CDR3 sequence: CASSSTENYGYTF. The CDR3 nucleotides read TGTGCCAGCAGTTCCACAGAGAACTATGGCTACACCTTC.

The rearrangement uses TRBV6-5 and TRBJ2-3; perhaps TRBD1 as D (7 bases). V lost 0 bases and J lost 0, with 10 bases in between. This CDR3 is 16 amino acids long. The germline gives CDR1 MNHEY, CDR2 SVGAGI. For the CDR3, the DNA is TGTGCCAGCAGTTACTCCAGGGGGGCTAGCACAGATACGCAGTATTTT. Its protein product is CASSYSRGASTDTQYF.

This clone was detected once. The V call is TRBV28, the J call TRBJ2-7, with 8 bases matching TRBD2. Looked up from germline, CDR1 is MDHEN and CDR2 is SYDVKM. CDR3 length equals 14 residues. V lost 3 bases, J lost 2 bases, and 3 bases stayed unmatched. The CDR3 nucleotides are TGTGCCAGCAGTTTTGCGGGAGGTACCTACGAGCAGTACTTC. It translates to CASSFAGGTYEQYF.

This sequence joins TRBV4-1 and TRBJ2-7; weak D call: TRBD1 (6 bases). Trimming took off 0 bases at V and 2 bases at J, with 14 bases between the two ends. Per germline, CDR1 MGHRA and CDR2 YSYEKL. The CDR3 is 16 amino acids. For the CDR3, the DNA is TGCGCCAGCAGCCAAGACAGCAACAGGGCCCCCTACGAGCAGTACTTC. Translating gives CASSQDSNRAPYEQYF.

In nucleotides, the CDR3 is TGTGCCATCCTCGGGGGCCTCCTTAGCGGGCCCACCTACGAGCAGTACTTC. This sequence encodes CAILGGLLSGPTYEQYF. This rearrangement joins TRBV10-3 to TRBJ2-5; the D gene is possibly TRBD2 (7 bases). The J call may not be correct, given that the DNA end is closer to TRBJ2-7. The CDR3 is 17 amino acids. CDR1 and CDR2 (germline): ENHRY, SYGVKD.

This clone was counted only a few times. Written as DNA, the CDR3 is TGTGCCAGCAGCTTAGATTGGGACAGCAGGATGAACACTGAAGCTTTCTTT. Translated: CASSLDWDSRMNTEAFF. The V call is TRBV11-2, the J call TRBJ1-1; TRBD1 agrees at 7 bases. The V gene's germline CDR1 is SGHAT and CDR2 FQNNGV. There are 17 residues in the CDR3. J was trimmed by 0 bases and V by 0 bases; bases with no gene match: 7.

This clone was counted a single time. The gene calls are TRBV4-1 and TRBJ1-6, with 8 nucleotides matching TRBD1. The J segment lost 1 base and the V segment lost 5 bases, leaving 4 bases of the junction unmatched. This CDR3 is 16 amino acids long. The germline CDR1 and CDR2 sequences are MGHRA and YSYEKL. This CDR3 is CASSSRGQSYNSPLHF. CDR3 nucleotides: TGCGCCAGCAGCTCCAGGGGGCAATCCTATAATTCACCCCTCCACTTT.

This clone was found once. The CDR3 region is CASSRQDPNGYTF. CDR3 DNA sequence: TGTGCCAGCAGCAGACAGGACCCTAATGGCTACACCTTC. This chain links TRBV5-4 with TRBJ1-2; D perhaps matches TRBD1 (6 bases). V lost 4 bases and J 6 bases, leaving 13 bases between the germline ends. This CDR3 region has 13 residues. In germline, CDR1 is SGHNT, CDR2 YYREEE (reference sequence).

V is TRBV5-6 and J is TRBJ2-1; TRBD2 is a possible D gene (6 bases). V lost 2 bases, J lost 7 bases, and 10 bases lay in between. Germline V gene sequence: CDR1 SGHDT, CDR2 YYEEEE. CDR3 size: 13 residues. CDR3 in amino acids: CASSFVSGNEQFF. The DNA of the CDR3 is TGTGCCAGCAGCTTCGTAAGCGGGAATGAGCAGTTCTTC.

Here the CDR3 DNA reads TGTGCCAGCAAGGGGGGGGGCTACGAGCAGTACTTC. Translating it yields CASKGGGYEQYF. The V call is TRBV6-1, the J call TRBJ2-7; TRBD2 is a possible D gene (7 bases). Per germline, CDR1 MNHNS and CDR2 SASEGT. The CDR3 covers 12 residues. V was shortened by 7 bases and J by 3 bases, with 10 bases between the two germline ends.

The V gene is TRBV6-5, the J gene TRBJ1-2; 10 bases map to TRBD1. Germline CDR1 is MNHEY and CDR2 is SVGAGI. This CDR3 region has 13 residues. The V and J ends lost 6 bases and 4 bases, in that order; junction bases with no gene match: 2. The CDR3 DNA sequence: TGTGCCAGCAGAAGACAGGGGGCCTATGGCTACACCTTC. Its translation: CASRRQGAYGYTF.

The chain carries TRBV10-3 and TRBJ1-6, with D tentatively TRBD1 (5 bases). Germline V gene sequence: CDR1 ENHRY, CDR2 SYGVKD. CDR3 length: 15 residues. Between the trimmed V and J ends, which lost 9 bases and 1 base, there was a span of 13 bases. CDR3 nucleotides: TGTGCCATGTCGGCAGGGATTTCCTATAATTCACCCCTCCACTTT. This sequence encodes CAMSAGISYNSPLHF.

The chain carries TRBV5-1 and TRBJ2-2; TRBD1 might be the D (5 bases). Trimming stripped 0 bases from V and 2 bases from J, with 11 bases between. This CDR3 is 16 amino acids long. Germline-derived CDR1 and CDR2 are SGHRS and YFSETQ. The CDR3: CASSLGTIVNTGELFF. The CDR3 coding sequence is TGCGCCAGCAGCTTGGGGACAATAGTCAACACCGGGGAGCTGTTTTTT.

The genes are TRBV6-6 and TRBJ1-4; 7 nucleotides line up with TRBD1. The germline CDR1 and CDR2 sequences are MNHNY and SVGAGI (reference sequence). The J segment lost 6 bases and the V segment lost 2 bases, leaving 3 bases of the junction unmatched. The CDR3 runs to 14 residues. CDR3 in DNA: TGTGCCAGCAGTTACGGACAGGCTTATGAAAAACTGTTTTTT. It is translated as CASSYGQAYEKLFF.